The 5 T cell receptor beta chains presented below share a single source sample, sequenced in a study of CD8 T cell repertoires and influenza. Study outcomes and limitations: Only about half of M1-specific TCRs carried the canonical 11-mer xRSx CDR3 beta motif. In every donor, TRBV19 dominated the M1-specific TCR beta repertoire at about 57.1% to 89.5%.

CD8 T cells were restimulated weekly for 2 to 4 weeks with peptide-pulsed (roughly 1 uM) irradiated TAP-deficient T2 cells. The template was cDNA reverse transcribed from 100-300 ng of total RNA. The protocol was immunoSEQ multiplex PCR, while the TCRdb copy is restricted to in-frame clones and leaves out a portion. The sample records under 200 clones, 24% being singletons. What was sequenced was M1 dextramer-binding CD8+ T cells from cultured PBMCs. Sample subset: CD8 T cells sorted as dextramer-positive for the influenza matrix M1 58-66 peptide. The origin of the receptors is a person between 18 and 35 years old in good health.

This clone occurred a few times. The CDR3 nucleotides read TGTGCCAGTAGTACGCTAATCACAGATACGCAGTATTTT. It translates to CASSTLITDTQYF. This chain links TRBV19 with TRBJ2-3; no definite D call. The V and J ends lost 4 bases and 2 bases respectively, with 7 bases between them. This CDR3 region has 13 residues. From germline, CDR1 is LNHDA and CDR2 SQIVND (reference sequence).

CDR3 loop: CASSETGADTGELFF. In DNA, the CDR3 is TGTGCCAGCAGTGAGACAGGGGCCGACACCGGGGAGCTGTTTTTT. The chain links TRBV6-4 to TRBJ2-2, with TRBD1 identical over 8 bases. The CDR3 is made up of 15 amino acids. Germline loops: CDR1 MRHNA, CDR2 SNTAGT. The V gene end was trimmed by 3 bases and the J gene end by 3 bases; junction bases not matched to a gene: 3.

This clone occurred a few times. The CDR3 DNA sequence: TGCGCCAGCAGCTTAAGCGGGGATACGTACGAGCAGTACTTC. This encodes CASSLSGDTYEQYF. The chain joins TRBV5-1 to TRBJ2-7; 7 bases align to TRBD2. The germline CDR1 and CDR2 sequences are SGHRS and YFSETQ. The CDR3 runs 14 residues. J lost 4 bases, V lost 2 bases, and 6 bases had no gene match.

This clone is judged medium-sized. The CDR3 spells CASSLRASDTQYF. The CDR3 coding sequence is TGTGCCAGTAGCCTCAGGGCCTCAGATACGCAGTATTTT. The V call is TRBV19, the J call TRBJ2-3; possibly TRBD1 for D (5 bases). The germline CDR1 and CDR2 sequences are LNHDA and SQIVND (reference sequence). CDR3 size: 13 residues. V was pared by 6 bases and J by 4 bases, with 11 bases between.

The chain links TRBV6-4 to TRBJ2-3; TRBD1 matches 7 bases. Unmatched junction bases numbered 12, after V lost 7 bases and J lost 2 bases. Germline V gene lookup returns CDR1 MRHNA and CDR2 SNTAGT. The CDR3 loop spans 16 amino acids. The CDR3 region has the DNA TGTGCCAGCACCCTGGGGGCAGGGGGAGACACAGATACGCAGTATTTT. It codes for CASTLGAGGDTDTQYF.